This TCR beta chain was sequenced in a study of shared clonotypes between healthy human individuals. Only CD45RO-negative cells positively selected for CCR7 counted as naive CD8 cells, so terminally differentiated effector memory CD45RA+ cells were excluded. Nashville, Tennessee was home to all donors, who were Caucasian adults. This clone was recorded once. Sequencing was performed with immunoSEQ multiplex PCR; in TCRdb, only in-frame clones are kept and a portion is missing. The repertoire has more than 2 million clones, approximately 92% of them found once; the top ten carry roughly 1.7%. The germline CDR1 and CDR2 sequences are LGHNA and YNFKEQ. V gave up 4 bases and J gave up 5 bases, with 12 bases separating them. The CDR3 consists of 14 residues.

Sequencing was carried out using naive CD8+ T cells from PBMCs. This clonotype originated in a man between 18 and 35 years old in good health. Some clones in this sample may be carry-over from other donors' samples. This chain links TRBV4-2 with TRBJ1-5; weak D call: TRBD1 (5 bases). The CDR3 sequence: CASSPTGPYQPQHF. As DNA, the CDR3 is TGTGCCAGCAGCCCTACGGGACCATATCAGCCCCAGCATTTT.